Presented here are 27 T cell receptor beta chains from one specimen sequenced in a study of graft-versus-host responses after intestinal transplantation. Measured with immunoSEQ multiplex PCR; TCRdb has only the in-frame clones, and not every one. Counted here are approximately 22,000 clones, about half occurring once; the ten biggest clones make up 0.75% to 0.9%. The source material was alloreactive CD4+ T cells from a mixed lymphocyte reaction culture, sampled before intestinal transplant. The subset: CFSE-low proliferating T cells sorted from roughly 6-day pre-transplant mixed lymphocyte reaction (GvH or HvG direction). The receptors stem from a human patient who received an intestinal transplant.

A few counts support this clone. The chain combines TRBV2 with TRBJ2-7; TRBD2 agrees at 10 bases. V was pared by 6 bases and J by 3 bases, with 5 bases of the junction left unmatched. Looked up from germline, CDR1 is SNHLY and CDR2 is FYNNEI. This CDR3 is 14 amino acids long. The CDR3 DNA reads TGTGCCAGCAGAACACCTAGCGGGGGCTACGAGCAGTACTTC. This sequence encodes CASRTPSGGYEQYF.

This clone has only one observation. The chain employs TRBV18 and TRBJ1-5; maybe TRBD1 (5 bases). The CDR3 is made up of 14 amino acids. V lost 4 bases to trimming and J lost 4 bases, with 11 bases between them. Germline assignment: CDR1 KGHSH and CDR2 LQKENI. The CDR3 DNA is TGTGCCAGCTCACTCAATTACAGGAATCAGCCCCAGCATTTT. This sequence encodes CASSLNYRNQPQHF.

J is TRBJ2-1 and V is TRBV7-2; weak D call: TRBD2 (5 bases). V was clipped by 2 bases and J by 10 bases, with 12 bases between them. The CDR3 extends over 13 amino acids. Germline V gives CDR1 SGHTA, CDR2 FQGNSA. The DNA for the CDR3 is TGTGCCAGCAGCTTAAGCTCGGGGTTCGAGCAGTTCTTC. It encodes CASSLSSGFEQFF.

This clone has only a few counts. V usage is TRBV7-2 and J usage is TRBJ2-1, with D possibly being TRBD2 (6 bases). This CDR3 spans 16 amino acids. Trimming pared 1 base from V and 5 bases from J, leaving 15 bases between. Germline CDR1 SGHTA, CDR2 FQGNSA. The CDR3 here is CASSLVSAGRNNEQFF. The CDR3 DNA follows: TGTGCCAGCAGCTTAGTTTCGGCCGGGAGAAACAATGAGCAGTTCTTC.

This chain joins TRBV6-6 and TRBJ2-3; weak D call: TRBD1 (6 bases). This CDR3 has 14 residues. The V gene lost 6 bases and the J gene lost 2 bases, with 12 bases spanning the gap. The germline gives CDR1 MNHNY, CDR2 SVGAGI (reference sequence). CDR3 region: CASSPTGITDTQYF. In nucleotides, the CDR3 is TGTGCCAGCAGCCCCACAGGGATCACAGATACGCAGTATTTT.

This clone was seen only a few times. The V call is TRBV10-3, the J call TRBJ1-3, with TRBD1 identical over 7 bases. The V segment lost 0 bases and the J segment 3 bases; nucleotides outside the gene matches: 2. CDR1 is ENHRY and CDR2 is SYGVKD in the germline V gene. The CDR3 runs 15 residues. CDR3 coding DNA: TGTGCCATCAGTGAGTCGACAGGGATTGGAAACACCATATATTTT. Encoded protein: CAISESTGIGNTIYF.

This clone was seen a few times. This sequence joins TRBV13 and TRBJ1-3, with a possible D match to TRBD1 (5 bases). Germline V gene data show CDR1 as PRHDT and CDR2 as FYEKMQ (reference sequence). The CDR3 length is 15 residues. The ends were cut back, 2 bases at V and 4 bases at J, with 12 bases in the middle. The CDR3 protein is CASSLRAGRGNTIYF. In DNA, the CDR3 is TGTGCCAGCAGCTTACGTGCAGGGCGGGGAAACACCATATATTTT.

This chain links TRBV6-5 with TRBJ1-1; D might be TRBD1 (5 bases). Deletions cut 0 bases from V and 1 base from J, with 9 bases between. The CDR3 sequence is 15 residues long. Germline V gives CDR1 MNHEY, CDR2 SVGAGI. The CDR3 region has the DNA TGTGCCAGCAGTTACTCGCGGGACGGGAACACTGAAGCTTTCTTT. This translates into CASSYSRDGNTEAFF.

The rearrangement links TRBV6-1 to TRBJ1-2; D remains unclear. CDR1 MNHNS and CDR2 SASEGT come from the germline V gene. The CDR3 runs 12 residues. V lost 6 bases and J 6 bases, leaving 11 bases between the germline ends. CDR3 residues: CASSRTLHGYTF. The CDR3 DNA is TGTGCCAGCAGCCGGACTCTCCATGGCTACACCTTC.

This sequence joins TRBV5-1 and TRBJ2-5, with D perhaps matching TRBD1 (5 bases). Germline V gene data show CDR1 as SGHRS and CDR2 as YFSETQ. The V and J ends lost 4 bases and 3 bases respectively, with 10 bases between them. The CDR3 consists of 13 residues. The CDR3 protein is CASSRAGKETQYF. The CDR3 DNA follows: TGCGCCAGCAGCCGGGCAGGGAAAGAGACCCAGTACTTC.

This chain joins TRBV9 and TRBJ2-3, with D perhaps matching TRBD2 (6 bases). Between the trimmed V and J ends, which lost 4 bases and 0 bases, there was a span of 12 bases. The CDR3 spans 15 residues. CDR1 and CDR2 (germline): SGDLS, YYNGEE. The CDR3, as DNA: TGTGCCAGCAGCCTGGGACTCCTCAGCACAGATACGCAGTATTTT. Translation: CASSLGLLSTDTQYF.

V gene TRBV11-2 combines with J gene TRBJ2-5, with 11 bases matching TRBD1. From germline, CDR1 is SGHAT and CDR2 FQNNGV. V trimming: 1 base; J trimming: 5 bases; junction bases outside the gene matches: 6. The CDR3 covers 16 residues. The CDR3 sequence is CASSLVGDRGGETQYF. CDR3 coding DNA: TGTGCCAGCAGCTTAGTGGGGGACAGGGGGGGGGAGACCCAGTACTTC.

This clone was picked up a small number of times. V usage is TRBV11-2 and J usage is TRBJ2-4, with D possibly matching TRBD2 (6 bases). This CDR3 region has 16 residues. V lost 5 bases and J lost 0, with 14 bases in between. From germline, CDR1 is SGHAT and CDR2 FQNNGV. CDR3 amino acids: CASSPGGMLAKNIQYF. CDR3 in DNA: TGTGCCAGCAGCCCTGGAGGGATGCTAGCCAAAAACATTCAGTACTTC.

This chain connects TRBV18 to TRBJ1-1; TRBD1 agrees at 11 bases. The CDR3 covers 15 residues. The junction had 3 bases not matched to a gene; V was cut back by 1 base and J by 5 bases. Per germline, CDR1 KGHSH and CDR2 LQKENI. The CDR3 region has the DNA TGTGCCAGCTCACCACTCGGGACAGGGGGAACTGAAGCTTTCTTT. Its protein is CASSPLGTGGTEAFF.

The chain recombines TRBV23-1 with TRBJ2-1; 13 nucleotides agree with TRBD2. TRBV23-1 is marked as an open reading frame, function uncertain. V lost 2 bases and J lost 2; bases outside the gene matches: 3. The CDR3 is made up of 17 amino acids. CDR3 amino acids: CASSQPGLAGAYNEQFF. The CDR3 bases are TGCGCCAGCAGTCAACCCGGACTAGCGGGGGCCTACAATGAGCAGTTCTTC.

The chain combines TRBV7-9 with TRBJ1-2; D is ambiguous. V lost 1 base, J lost 4 bases, and 10 bases lay in between. Germline V gene lookup returns CDR1 SEHNR and CDR2 FQNEAQ (reference sequence). CDR3 size: 14 residues. The CDR3 region is CASSLGQVFYGYTF. The CDR3 nucleotides read TGTGCCAGCAGCTTAGGGCAGGTCTTCTATGGCTACACCTTC.

The V call is TRBV19, the J call TRBJ1-6, with D perhaps TRBD1 (6 bases). V dropped 6 bases and J dropped 10 bases, with 22 bases sitting between them. From germline, CDR1 is LNHDA and CDR2 SQIVND (reference sequence). CDR3 size: 16 residues. In DNA, the CDR3 is TGTGCCAGTAGCCCAGGGAGAAAGGACAGACTATCACCCCTCCACTTT. It yields the protein CASSPGRKDRLSPLHF.

This chain connects TRBV6-5 to TRBJ1-3; 7 nucleotides agree with TRBD1. There are 16 residues in the CDR3. Germline values: CDR1 MNHEY, CDR2 SVGAGI. Trimming removed 0 bases from V and 6 bases from J; junction bases left unmatched: 8. The chain's CDR3 is CASSYSGTANQNTIYF. CDR3 nucleotides: TGTGCCAGCAGTTACTCCGGGACAGCTAACCAAAACACCATATATTTT.

This clone was counted a few times. The J gene is TRBJ2-3, the V gene TRBV5-1; weak D call: TRBD2 (7 bases). V lost 4 bases to trimming and J lost 0 bases, with 12 bases between them. CDR1 SGHRS and CDR2 YFSETQ come from the germline V gene. The CDR3 has 15 amino acids. CDR3 loop: CASSQGGGSTDTQYF. The CDR3 DNA is TGCGCCAGCAGCCAAGGGGGGGGGAGCACAGATACGCAGTATTTT.

The CDR3 nucleotides read TGTGCCAGCAGCTTGGGGACAGGGGGCGAGTTCGGAGTGGCTTTCTTT. It is translated as CASSLGTGGEFGVAFF. The chain links TRBV5-6 to TRBJ1-1; the match to TRBD1 covers 11 bases. V was pared by 0 bases and J by 11 bases, with 12 bases of the junction left unmatched. Germline V gene data show CDR1 as SGHDT and CDR2 as YYEEEE. The CDR3 covers 16 residues. Complete variable domain (other parts from reference TRBV5-6 and TRBJ1-1): DAGVTQSPTHLIKTRGQQVTLRCSPKSGHDTVSWYQQALGQGPQFIFQYYEEEERQRGNFPDRFSGHQFPNYSSELNVNALLLGDSALYLCASSLGTGGEFGVAFFGQGTRLTVV.

As regards this clone: The junction differs from germline at one of its ends, possibly a read error. This chain links TRBV7-3 with TRBJ1-1; TRBD1 matches 10 bases. The CDR3 contains 13 residues. Germline CDR1 reads SGHTA; CDR2 reads FQGTGA. CDR3 region: CAGSPDRGTEAFF. The CDR3 nucleotides are TGTGCCGGCAGCCCGGACAGGGGGACTGAAGCTTTCTTT.

The chain is built from TRBV5-1 and TRBJ2-5, with a possible D match to TRBD1 (7 bases). Germline CDR1 reads SGHRS; CDR2 reads YFSETQ. The CDR3 sequence is 14 residues long. Trimming removed 5 bases from V and 2 bases from J, with 13 bases in between. The CDR3 reads CASSGGTVQETQYF. CDR3 bases: TGCGCCAGCAGTGGGGGGACAGTTCAAGAGACCCAGTACTTC.

In its sample, this clone was seen a few times. CDR3 in DNA: TGTGCCAGCAGCTTATTCGGCGGGACTAGCACAGATACGCAGTATTTT. Translating it yields CASSLFGGTSTDTQYF. The chain carries TRBV7-3 and TRBJ2-3; D may be TRBD2 (6 bases). V shed 2 bases and J shed 0 bases, with 12 bases lying between them. The CDR3 totals 16 residues. The germline V gene has CDR1 SGHTA and CDR2 FQGTGA.

V and J are TRBV15 and TRBJ1-2; D call uncertain. The CDR3 is made up of 16 amino acids. Germline loops: CDR1 LNHNV, CDR2 YYDKDF (reference sequence). The germline V and J ends were trimmed by 0 bases and 4 bases, with 15 bases remaining between them. CDR3 bases: TGTGCCACCAGCAGAGATCTCCCACTATCCTCCTATGGCTACACCTTC. Protein: CATSRDLPLSSYGYTF.

The genes are TRBV2 and TRBJ2-7, with 7 bases aligning to TRBD1. J gave up 13 bases and V 6 bases, and 12 bases lay outside the gene matches. This CDR3 contains 12 residues. Germline CDR1 SNHLY, CDR2 FYNNEI. The CDR3 sequence: CASRGLDRVDYF. Written as DNA, the CDR3 is TGTGCCAGCAGGGGCCTCGACAGGGTTGACTACTTC.

The chain couples TRBV9 to TRBJ2-3; 7 bases are shared with TRBD1. CDR3 size: 16 residues. Trimming cost V 4 bases and J 0 bases; bases outside gene matches: 8. Per the germline V gene, CDR1 is SGDLS and CDR2 is YYNGEE. The chain's CDR3 is CASSKGATTSTDTQYF. DNA for the CDR3: TGTGCCAGCAGCAAGGGGGCAACGACTAGCACAGATACGCAGTATTTT.

This clone was seen a handful of times. The rearrangement links TRBV2 to TRBJ2-1, with 7 positions matching TRBD2. J lost 1 base, V lost 5 bases, and 11 bases had no gene match. The CDR3 consists of 17 residues. Germline CDR1 SNHLY, CDR2 FYNNEI. The CDR3 bases are TGTGCCAGCAGTCCTGCTAGCGGTATATTATCCTACAATGAGCAGTTCTTC. This gives the protein CASSPASGILSYNEQFF.